Presented here are 24 T cell receptor beta chains from one specimen sequenced in a study of blood T cell repertoires in COVID-19. Measured with immunoSEQ multiplex PCR; TCRdb has only the in-frame clones, and not every one. This sample has about 210,000 clones, with about 83% found just once. The sample taken for sequencing was peripheral blood. These receptor sequences come from a man aged 55 to 70 who had recovered from COVID-19.

The chain is built from TRBV7-8 and TRBJ1-2; D may be TRBD1 (6 bases). Germline V CDR1 and CDR2: SGHVS, FQNEAQ. The V and J ends lost 5 bases and 8 bases respectively, with 24 bases between them. The CDR3 covers 16 residues. In DNA form, the CDR3 reads TGTGCCAGCAGCCCGGGCCCGGCGGGGGCGACTCAAGGCTACACCTTC. Translation: CASSPGPAGATQGYTF.

V gene TRBV7-6 combines with J gene TRBJ2-1; 10 bases map to TRBD2. V was pared by 3 bases and J by 10 bases, with 6 bases of the junction left unmatched. The length of the CDR3 is 14 residues. Germline CDR1 is SGHVS and CDR2 is FNYEAQ. The CDR3 sequence is CASSFDSGRFEQFF. CDR3 DNA sequence: TGTGCCAGCAGCTTCGATAGCGGGAGGTTCGAGCAGTTCTTC.

V usage is TRBV7-2 and J usage is TRBJ2-7, with D tentatively TRBD2 (6 bases). Trimming took 4 bases from V and 2 from J, leaving 12 bases between them. This CDR3 has 14 residues. CDR1 SGHTA and CDR2 FQGNSA come from the germline V gene. The DNA of the CDR3 is TGTGCCAGCAGCTCCTTCGGGAGACCCTACGAGCAGTACTTC. It is translated as CASSSFGRPYEQYF.

This clone was seen once. Different DNA sequences within this sample yield the same CDR3. This chain links TRBV9 with TRBJ2-5, with 11 positions matching TRBD2. Germline CDR1 SGDLS, CDR2 YYNGEE. The length of the CDR3 is 17 residues. Unmatched junction bases numbered 6, after V lost 0 bases and J lost 2 bases. The CDR3 DNA is TGTGCCAGCAGCGTAGGGCTAGCGGGGGGCGGGCAAGAGACCCAGTACTTC. It encodes CASSVGLAGGGQETQYF.

This chain's CDR3 is CASSQREGGYEQYF. In DNA, the CDR3 is TGTGCCAGCAGCCAAAGGGAGGGGGGATACGAGCAGTACTTC. The V call is TRBV4-2, the J call TRBJ2-7; possibly TRBD2 for D (7 bases). The germline V gene encodes CDR1 LGHNA and CDR2 YNFKEQ. This CDR3 contains 14 residues. The V end was cut by 2 bases, the J end by 4 bases, with 12 bases between.

This rearrangement joins TRBV13 to TRBJ2-5; 10 bases fit TRBD2. V trimming: 0 bases; J trimming: 5 bases; junction bases outside the gene matches: 6. Germline assignment: CDR1 PRHDT and CDR2 FYEKMQ (reference sequence). The CDR3 runs 16 residues. CDR3 region: CASSLGLAGDLETQYF. DNA for the CDR3: TGTGCCAGCAGCTTAGGGCTAGCGGGGGACCTGGAGACCCAGTACTTC.

The CDR3: CASNGDTEAFF. CDR3 coding DNA: TGTGCCAGCAACGGGGACACTGAAGCTTTCTTT. The V gene is TRBV27, the J gene TRBJ1-1; D gene ambiguous. Germline assignment: CDR1 MNHEY and CDR2 SMNVEV (reference sequence). The V end lost 7 bases, the J end lost 3 bases, and 6 bases lay between the germline ends. The CDR3 is made up of 11 amino acids.

The gene calls are TRBV5-5 and TRBJ2-1; the match to TRBD2 covers 9 bases. The CDR3 consists of 15 residues. V was pared by 1 base and J by 6 bases, with 5 bases of the junction left unmatched. Looked up from germline, CDR1 is SGHKS and CDR2 is YYEKEE (reference sequence). CDR3 in amino acids: CASSLSGRSTNEQFF. DNA for the CDR3: TGTGCCAGCAGCTTGAGCGGGAGGTCCACCAATGAGCAGTTCTTC.

In its sample, this clone was seen once. J is TRBJ2-2 and V is TRBV19; 8 nucleotides line up with TRBD2. The CDR3 runs to 15 residues. The germline V gene has CDR1 LNHDA and CDR2 SQIVND (reference sequence). V was pared by 0 bases and J by 6 bases, with 3 bases of the junction left unmatched. The CDR3 region is CASSIDGGLAGELFF. The CDR3 DNA reads TGTGCCAGTAGTATAGATGGGGGACTAGCCGGGGAGCTGTTTTTT.

The rearrangement joins TRBV28 to TRBJ1-2; TRBD1 matches 9 bases. The germline gives CDR1 MDHEN, CDR2 SYDVKM. There are 15 residues in the CDR3. Trimming took 6 bases from V and 6 from J; bases not matched to a gene: 11. CDR3 residues: CASSPPGQGFNGYTF. The CDR3 DNA follows: TGTGCCAGCAGCCCCCCCGGACAGGGGTTCAATGGCTACACCTTC.

The chain carries TRBV9 and TRBJ2-5, with D possibly TRBD2 on 5 matching bases. The germline V gene has CDR1 SGDLS and CDR2 YYNGEE. The CDR3 is 13 amino acids. The ends were cut back, 0 bases at V and 4 bases at J, with 7 bases in the middle. CDR3 bases: TGTGCCAGCAGCGTAGCCAGCGGAGAGACCCAGTACTTC. Encoded protein: CASSVASGETQYF.

The chain joins TRBV11-2 to TRBJ1-4; D call uncertain. Germline V gene lookup returns CDR1 SGHAT and CDR2 FQNNGV. This CDR3 is 16 amino acids long. Trimming took 5 bases from V and 8 from J, leaving 21 bases between them. CDR3 residues: CASSRRVDRAREKLFF. In DNA form, the CDR3 reads TGTGCCAGCAGCCGGAGGGTTGACCGGGCCCGGGAAAAACTGTTTTTT. Based on the CDR3 plus reference TRBV11-2 and TRBJ1-4, the full variable domain is EAGVAQSPRYKIIEKRQSVAFWCNPISGHATLYWYQQILGQGPKLLIQFQNNGVVDDSQLPKDRFSAERLKGVDSTLKIQPAKLEDSAVYLCASSRRVDRAREKLFFGSGTQLSVL.

The chain joins TRBV24-1 to TRBJ1-2; 10 nucleotides align to TRBD1. CDR3 length equals 17 residues. V trimming: 4 bases; J trimming: 1 base; junction bases outside the gene matches: 8. Per germline, CDR1 KGHDR and CDR2 SFDVKD. CDR3 sequence (DNA): TGTGCCACCAGTGAGCAAGCCGGGACAGGGGATAACTATGGCTACACCTTC. It encodes CATSEQAGTGDNYGYTF.

The rearrangement joins TRBV7-9 to TRBJ2-7; TRBD1 matches 8 bases. V gave up 0 bases and J gave up 7 bases; unmatched junction bases: 11. CDR1 and CDR2 (germline): SEHNR, FQNEAQ (reference sequence). This CDR3 spans 16 amino acids. The CDR3 here is CASSLARTGGSGEQYF. DNA of the CDR3: TGTGCCAGCAGCTTAGCGCGAACAGGGGGAAGTGGGGAGCAGTACTTC.

The V and J genes are TRBV11-1 and TRBJ2-7; D remains unclear. With 8 bases removed from V and 1 base from J, the gap between germline ends came to 6 bases. The CDR3 sequence is 11 residues long. CDR1 and CDR2 (germline): SGHAT, FQDESV (reference sequence). Here the CDR3 DNA reads TGTGCCAGCCAACGGTCCTACGAGCAGTACTTC. Its protein product is CASQRSYEQYF.

This clone was observed a handful of times. This chain uses TRBV19 with TRBJ2-7, with a possible D match to TRBD2 (6 bases). The CDR3 consists of 12 residues. Germline values: CDR1 LNHDA, CDR2 SQIVND (reference sequence). V was pared by 1 base and J by 5 bases, with 6 bases between. CDR3 in DNA: TGTGCCAGTAGTATAGGCGGGAACGAGCAGTACTTC. This translates into CASSIGGNEQYF.

This rearrangement joins TRBV12-3 or TRBV12-4 to TRBJ1-2, with 7 bases that match TRBD1. J gave up 2 bases and V 6 bases, and 3 bases lay outside the gene matches. There are 13 residues in the CDR3. The CDR3 DNA reads as TGTGCCAGCAGCCTACAGGGGAACTATGGCTACACCTTC. It yields the protein CASSLQGNYGYTF.

The chain couples TRBV28 to TRBJ2-1; possible D gene TRBD2, 5 bases. This CDR3 comprises 17 residues. V lost 6 bases, J lost 7 bases, and 25 bases lay in between. Germline lookup yields CDR1 MDHEN and CDR2 SYDVKM. This CDR3 reads CASRDPTLTREGNEQFF. DNA for the CDR3: TGTGCCAGCAGGGACCCTACCCTAACTAGAGAGGGAAATGAGCAGTTCTTC. The full variable domain, rest sourced from reference TRBV28 and TRBJ2-1, is DVKVTQSSRYLVKRTGEKVFLECVQDMDHENMFWYRQDPGLGLRLIYFSYDVKMKEKGDIPEGYSVSREKKERFSLILESASTNQTSMYLCASRDPTLTREGNEQFFGPGTRLTVL.

The J gene is TRBJ1-5, the V gene TRBV18; maybe TRBD1 (6 bases). Germline V CDR1 and CDR2: KGHSH, LQKENI. Trimming left V 6 bases short and J 5 bases short, with 14 bases between. The CDR3 contains 14 residues. The CDR3 reads CASSGTRDYQPQHF. CDR3 bases: TGTGCCAGCTCCGGGACAAGGGATTATCAGCCCCAGCATTTT.

The genes are TRBV7-9 and TRBJ2-1; D perhaps matches TRBD2 (6 bases). From germline, CDR1 is SEHNR and CDR2 FQNEAQ (reference sequence). With 5 bases removed from V and 0 bases from J, the gap between germline ends came to 11 bases. CDR3 length: 15 amino acids. CDR3 region: CASSAGLSSYNEQFF. DNA of the CDR3: TGTGCCAGCAGCGCGGGACTCAGCTCCTACAATGAGCAGTTCTTC.

This chain connects TRBV19 to TRBJ2-1; 7 bases are shared with TRBD1. Per the germline V gene, CDR1 is LNHDA and CDR2 is SQIVND (reference sequence). Germline trimming cut 5 bases from V and 4 bases from J; bases unmatched to any gene: 8. This CDR3 contains 15 residues. As DNA, the CDR3 is TGTGCCAGTAGTCGTGGGGACAGTACTTACAATGAGCAGTTCTTC. It is translated as CASSRGDSTYNEQFF.

The chain uses TRBV2 and TRBJ2-3; 7 bases align to TRBD2. CDR3 length: 15 residues. Per the germline V gene, CDR1 is SNHLY and CDR2 is FYNNEI. Trimming took 4 bases from V and 5 from J; bases not matched to a gene: 9. CDR3: CASSGAAGAGDTQYF. The CDR3 coding sequence is TGTGCCAGCAGTGGGGCGGCGGGAGCCGGAGATACGCAGTATTTT.

This sequence joins TRBV7-3 and TRBJ2-2; the match to TRBD1 covers 7 bases. The CDR3 has 14 amino acids. J was trimmed by 7 bases and V by 1 base; bases with no gene match: 3. Germline loops: CDR1 SGHTA, CDR2 FQGTGA. The CDR3: CASSLRGTDGELFF. CDR3 nucleotides: TGTGCCAGCAGCTTAAGGGGGACAGACGGGGAGCTGTTTTTT.

The rearrangement links TRBV9 to TRBJ1-1; TRBD1 is a possible D gene (5 bases). The germline V and J ends were trimmed by 4 bases and 5 bases, with 15 bases remaining between them. There are 14 residues in the CDR3. Germline V gives CDR1 SGDLS, CDR2 YYNGEE. For the CDR3, the DNA is TGTGCCAGCAGCCCCAGCGGGGAGGGGACTGAAGCTTTCTTT. This sequence encodes CASSPSGEGTEAFF. The whole variable domain, filled in from reference TRBV9 and TRBJ1-1, reads DSGVTQTPKHLITATGQRVTLRCSPRSGDLSVYWYQQSLDQGLQFLIQYYNGEERAKGNILERFSAQQFPDLHSELNLSSLELGDSALYFCASSPSGEGTEAFFGQGTRLTVV.